This TCR beta chain appears in the sequencing data of a study of CD8+ T cells in alopecia areata. About the study: Tofacitinib administration persisted for 6 to 18 months, succeeded by 6 months off drug.

Isolation of CD4+ and CD8+ T cells from PBMCs was achieved by sorting. Germline V lookup: CDR1 SNHLY, CDR2 FYNNEI. Trimming at V came to 6 bases and at J to 4 bases, leaving 13 bases not matched to a gene. The CDR3 runs 16 residues. Study-wide results and limits: Lesional scalp exceeded normal scalp in clonality, especially in alopecia totalis/universalis.

As the sequencing template, cDNA was produced by extracting RNA and reverse transcribing it. The method was immunoSEQ multiplex PCR; TCRdb's version includes in-frame clones alone and lacks a portion of them. The sample contains around 120,000 clones, approximately 38% of which appear only once. Remarks on this clone: What it binds is unknown.

Sequenced material: CD4+ T cells sorted from blood. The sequence came from a human donor with alopecia areata. The chain couples TRBV2 to TRBJ2-3; 7 positions match TRBD1. This CDR3 is CASRETGSGRADTQYF. The CDR3 bases are TGTGCCAGCAGAGAGACAGGGTCGGGGCGCGCAGATACGCAGTATTTT.